This record looks at one T cell receptor beta chain sequence and its context. The antigen this receptor binds is unknown. One base away there is no much larger clone; base qualities are not given. The collaborating institutions used their own protocols to collect whole blood in K2EDTA tubes. For TCRbeta analysis, collaborators shipped samples as frozen whole blood, isolated PBMCs, or DNA extracted from either of those sample types. This sample was taken from a study of blood T cell repertoires in COVID-19 (dated by TCRdb to the early 2020s). With respect to the entire study: Samples covering the acute and convalescent phases of COVID-19 were provided by collaborators in the United States, Italy and Spain. The repertoires were released in a freely available public database intended as a resource for research on the immune response to SARS-CoV-2. Where available, HLA class I and class II types were obtained from metadata supplied by the sample provider rather than from assay-based typing. The samples were drawn from the first 160 participants of the ongoing ImmuneRACE study and from 1,254 subjects provided by 6 global collaborators. The prospective study material was composed of cDNA or gDNA derived from T cells, B-cell-depleted T cells, or PBMCs. Sample metadata almost always included a de-identified subject ID, COVID-19 status, age in years and sex. The dataset comprised deeply sampled blood TCRbeta repertoires from subjects exposed to, actively infected with, or recovered from COVID-19.

TCRbeta CDR3 regions were amplified from genomic DNA using the immunoSEQ Assay, a bias-controlled multiplex PCR. The authors' pipeline ran thus. Within the assay, amplification of reference gene primers was used to estimate how many nucleated cells each sample contained. Sequence reads were collapsed and filtered to measure the absolute abundance of every unique TCRbeta CDR3 rearrangement. For each sample, productive Simpson clonality was calculated by taking the square root of Simpson's diversity index across productive rearrangements. Sourced from immuneACCESS, this table was stored by TCRdb with only in-frame sequences that have V and J called. A share of the clones is absent; for the studies checked, an unresolved V gene accounts for under half, and the remainder has no known explanation. The DNA gave D and trimming, while V, J and clone size come from that table. The sample contains over 200,000 clones, roughly nine tenths of them found a single time. The top ten clonotypes cover roughly 2% of the sample.

Overall study outcomes, separate from this receptor: The amount of clinical and demographic metadata varied by source and participant and was provided uncurated.

V trim: 4 bases; J trim: 6 bases; unmatched bases: 4. The CDR3 runs 15 amino acids, cysteine and phenylalanine included. Only CDR3 DNA remains: 45 bases, in frame from the first base. Via the germline V gene (reference sequence), CDR1 is LNHDA and CDR2 SQIVND. The source is a man in his forties with active or convalescent COVID-19. The chain uses TRBV19 and TRBJ1-6; 9 junctional bases match TRBD1. Sequencing input: peripheral blood. The DNA sequence follows: TGTGCCAGTAGTAACAGGGGGCTCCGTAATTCACCCCTCCACTTT. It translates as CASSNRGLRNSPLHF. The CDR3, completed at both ends by the reference TRBV19 and TRBJ1-6 genes, gives the full variable domain DGGITQSPKYLFRKEGQNVTLSCEQNLNHDAMYWYRQDPGQGLRLIYYSQIVNDFQKGDIAEGYSVSREKKESFPLTVTSAQKNPTAFYLCASSNRGLRNSPLHFGNGTRLTVT.